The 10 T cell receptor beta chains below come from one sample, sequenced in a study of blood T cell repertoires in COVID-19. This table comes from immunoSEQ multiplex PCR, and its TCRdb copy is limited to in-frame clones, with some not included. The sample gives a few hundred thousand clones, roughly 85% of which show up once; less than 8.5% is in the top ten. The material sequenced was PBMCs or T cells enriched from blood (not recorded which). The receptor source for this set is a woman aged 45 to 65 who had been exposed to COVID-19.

CDR3 sequence: CASSPGTNSYNEQFF. DNA for the CDR3: TGCGCCAGCAGCCCCGGGACAAATTCCTACAATGAGCAGTTCTTC. This rearrangement joins TRBV5-1 to TRBJ2-1, with a tentative D call TRBD1 (6 bases). This CDR3 comprises 15 residues. Germline CDR1 and CDR2: SGHRS and YFSETQ. V lost 4 bases, J lost 1 base, and 12 bases lay in between.

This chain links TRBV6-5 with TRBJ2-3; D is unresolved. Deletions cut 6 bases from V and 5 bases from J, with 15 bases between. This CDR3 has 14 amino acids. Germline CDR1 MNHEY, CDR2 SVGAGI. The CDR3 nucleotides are TGTGCCAGCAGCGGAGATCTAGGTCAAGATACGCAGTATTTT. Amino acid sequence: CASSGDLGQDTQYF.

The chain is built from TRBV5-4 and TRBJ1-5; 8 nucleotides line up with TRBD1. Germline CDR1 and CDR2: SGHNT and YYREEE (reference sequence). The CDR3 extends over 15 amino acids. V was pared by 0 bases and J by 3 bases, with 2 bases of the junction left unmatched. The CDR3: CASSLGRGHNQPQHF. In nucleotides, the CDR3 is TGTGCCAGCAGCTTGGGCAGGGGGCACAATCAGCCCCAGCATTTT.

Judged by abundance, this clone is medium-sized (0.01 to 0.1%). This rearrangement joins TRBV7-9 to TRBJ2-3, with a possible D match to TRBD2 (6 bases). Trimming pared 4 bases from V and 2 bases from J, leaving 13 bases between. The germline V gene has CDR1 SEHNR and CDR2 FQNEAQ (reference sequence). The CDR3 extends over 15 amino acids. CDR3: CASSSREANTDTQYF. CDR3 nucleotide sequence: TGTGCCAGCAGCTCTAGGGAGGCTAACACAGATACGCAGTATTTT.

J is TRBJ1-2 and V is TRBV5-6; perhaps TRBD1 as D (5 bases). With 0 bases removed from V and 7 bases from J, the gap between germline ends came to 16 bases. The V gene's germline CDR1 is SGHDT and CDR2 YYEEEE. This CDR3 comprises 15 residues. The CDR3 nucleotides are TGTGCCAGCAGCTTGGGCCGGGGGAAGGGGTCTGGCTACACCTTC. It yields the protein CASSLGRGKGSGYTF.

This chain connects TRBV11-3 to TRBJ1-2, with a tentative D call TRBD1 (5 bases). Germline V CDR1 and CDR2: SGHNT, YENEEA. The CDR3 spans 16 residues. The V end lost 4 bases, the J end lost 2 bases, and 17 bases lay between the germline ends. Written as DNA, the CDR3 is TGTGCCAGCAGCTCCCGGAACGACAGACCCAACTATGGCTACACCTTC. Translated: CASSSRNDRPNYGYTF.

DNA for the CDR3: TGTGCCAGCAGCTACGTAGGGGGCACTGAAGCTTTCTTT. Residues: CASSYVGGTEAFF. The rearrangement uses TRBV7-3 and TRBJ1-1, with D perhaps matching TRBD1 (6 bases). V was pared by 4 bases and J by 4 bases, with 10 bases between. The CDR3 is 13 residues long. Germline CDR1 SGHTA, CDR2 FQGTGA.

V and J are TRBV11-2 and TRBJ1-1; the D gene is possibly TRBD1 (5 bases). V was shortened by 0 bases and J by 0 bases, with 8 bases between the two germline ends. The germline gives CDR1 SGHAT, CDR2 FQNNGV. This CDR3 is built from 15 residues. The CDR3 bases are TGTGCCAGCAGCTTAGATCCGGGGGTGAACACTGAAGCTTTCTTT. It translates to CASSLDPGVNTEAFF. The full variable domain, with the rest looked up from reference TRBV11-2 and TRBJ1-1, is EAGVAQSPRYKIIEKRQSVAFWCNPISGHATLYWYQQILGQGPKLLIQFQNNGVVDDSQLPKDRFSAERLKGVDSTLKIQPAKLEDSAVYLCASSLDPGVNTEAFFGQGTRLTVV.

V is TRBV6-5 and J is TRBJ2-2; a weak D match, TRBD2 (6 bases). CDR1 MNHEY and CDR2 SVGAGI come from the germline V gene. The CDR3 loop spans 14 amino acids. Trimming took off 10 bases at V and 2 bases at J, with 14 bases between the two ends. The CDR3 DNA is TGTGCCACCAGACTAGACCTCAACACCGGGGAGCTGTTTTTT. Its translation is CATRLDLNTGELFF.

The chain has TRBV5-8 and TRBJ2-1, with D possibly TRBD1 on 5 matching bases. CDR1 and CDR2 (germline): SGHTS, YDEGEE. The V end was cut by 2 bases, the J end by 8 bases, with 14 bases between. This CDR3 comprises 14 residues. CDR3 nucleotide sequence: TGTGCCAGCAGCTTAGGTCTTCTGGGGCATGAGCAGTTCTTC. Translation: CASSLGLLGHEQFF.